This TCR beta chain was sequenced for a study of shared clonotypes between healthy human individuals. Turning to the study itself: The plates for each donor numbered three CD4 naive, three CD4 memory, two CD8 naive and one CD8 memory.

Details on this clone: Its antigen remains unknown.

Trimming stripped 4 bases from V and 2 bases from J, with 15 bases between. Germline V gene lookup returns CDR1 LGHNA and CDR2 YSLEER. The CDR3 loop spans 15 amino acids. Regarding the study as a whole: The four-donor shared clonotypes exceeded non-shared clonotypes in generation probability, with non-shared ones scoring lower.

Some clones are missing from TCRdb's copy, which holds only in-frame ones; the method was immunoSEQ multiplex PCR. The sample shows hundreds of thousands of clones, nearly 98% of them seen only once. CD45RO negativity and positive selection for CCR7 defined naive CD8 cells, a population that excluded terminally differentiated effector memory CD45RA+ cells. Recent vaccinations or acute infections were absent in the healthy HIV-negative adult donors. Sequencing was done on a sample of naive CD8+ T cells sorted from blood. The chain is built from TRBV4-3 and TRBJ2-7, with D perhaps matching TRBD2 (5 bases). The origin of this receptor is a man aged 30 to 45 in good health. This CDR3 is CASSLTRGVAYEQYF. In DNA form, the CDR3 reads TGCGCCAGCAGCCTTACTAGAGGTGTGGCCTACGAGCAGTACTTC.